These 24 T cell receptor beta chains share one sample of origin, sequenced in a study of blood T cell repertoires in COVID-19. Method: immunoSEQ multiplex PCR; TCRdb's copy keeps in-frame clones and lacks some. The sample consists of around 370,000 clones, about 88% of them appearing once. The sequenced sample consisted of peripheral blood. These receptors all stem from a woman between 65 and 79 years old with COVID-19, enrolled during active disease.

This clone was seen just once. CDR3 bases: TGTGCCAGTAGTATAGTAAGATCTCGGACAGGGGGCGCAGGCACTGAAGCTTTCTTT. Its translation is CASSIVRSRTGGAGTEAFF. The chain uses TRBV19 and TRBJ1-1, with 11 positions matching TRBD1. The germline V gene encodes CDR1 LNHDA and CDR2 SQIVND (reference sequence). V was clipped by 1 base and J by 4 bases; unmatched bases: 14. CDR3 size: 19 residues.

The chain is built from TRBV9 and TRBJ2-5; 9 bases line up with TRBD1. The CDR3 is 15 amino acids. Germline values: CDR1 SGDLS, CDR2 YYNGEE. The trim removed 8 bases at V and 4 bases at J, leaving 12 bases unmatched. CDR3: CASSTGTGFRETQYF. CDR3 DNA sequence: TGTGCCAGTTCGACCGGGACAGGGTTTCGAGAGACCCAGTACTTC.

This clone was counted many times. The chain combines TRBV7-9 with TRBJ1-2; TRBD1 matches 9 bases. The CDR3 is 15 residues long. Germline V CDR1 and CDR2: SEHNR, FQNEAQ (reference sequence). V lost 4 bases to trimming and J lost 5 bases; unmatched junction nucleotides: 8. CDR3 DNA sequence: TGTGCCAGCAGCTCCGATCCGGGACAGGGATATGGCTACACCTTC. Translated: CASSSDPGQGYGYTF.

CDR3 sequence (DNA): TGTGCCAGCTCACCTTCGGGGGAGGCTTCCTACGAGCAGTACTTC. Amino acid sequence: CASSPSGEASYEQYF. This chain connects TRBV18 to TRBJ2-7, with D possibly being TRBD2 (6 bases). The germline V and J ends were trimmed by 3 bases and 1 base, with 13 bases remaining between them. CDR1 and CDR2 from the germline V gene are KGHSH and LQKENI. CDR3 size: 15 residues.

This clone was seen once. This chain links TRBV28 with TRBJ1-2, with D possibly TRBD1 on 6 matching bases. V dropped 5 bases and J dropped 4 bases, with 14 bases sitting between them. CDR1 and CDR2 (germline): MDHEN, SYDVKM. The CDR3 runs to 14 residues. The CDR3 loop is CASSPRDTGYGYTF. CDR3 sequence (DNA): TGTGCCAGCAGTCCCAGGGACACAGGCTATGGCTACACCTTC.

This chain connects TRBV5-6 to TRBJ2-3; D might be TRBD2 (6 bases). The germline CDR1 and CDR2 sequences are SGHDT and YYEEEE. This CDR3 spans 14 amino acids. V shed 2 bases and J shed 6 bases, with 13 bases lying between them. The CDR3 spells CASSFYGGVDTQYF. The CDR3 nucleotides read TGTGCCAGCAGCTTTTACGGGGGAGTCGATACGCAGTATTTT.

The chain carries TRBV7-9 and TRBJ1-5; TRBD1 is a possible D gene (6 bases). This CDR3 contains 13 residues. Trimming removed 1 base from V and 5 bases from J, with 6 bases in between. Germline V CDR1 and CDR2: SEHNR, FQNEAQ (reference sequence). The CDR3 region is CASSLEGDQPQHF. In DNA form, the CDR3 reads TGTGCCAGCAGCTTAGAGGGGGATCAGCCCCAGCATTTT.

CDR3 protein: CAIRLAGSGELFF. In nucleotides, the CDR3 is TGTGCCATCCGACTAGCGGGGTCCGGGGAGCTGTTTTTT. The J gene is TRBJ2-2, the V gene TRBV6-5; the match to TRBD2 covers 11 bases. Germline lookup yields CDR1 MNHEY and CDR2 SVGAGI. The CDR3 is made up of 13 amino acids. Unmatched junction bases numbered 4, after V lost 10 bases and J lost 6 bases.

As to this clone: One end of the junction fails to match germline, which may point to a read error. The chain carries TRBV5-4 and TRBJ2-2; 9 nucleotides align to TRBD1. Germline assignment: CDR1 SGHNT and CDR2 YYREEE (reference sequence). CDR3 size: 15 residues. As DNA, the CDR3 is TGTGCCAGCACCTTGGGGACAGGGCACACCGGGGAGCTGTTTTTT. Its protein is CASTLGTGHTGELFF. Using reference TRBV5-4 and TRBJ2-2 for the parts outside the CDR3, the full variable domain is ETGVTQSPTHLIKTRGQQVTLRCSSQSGHNTVSWYQQALGQGPQFIFQYYREEENGRGNFPPRFSGLQFPNYSSELNVNALELDDSALYLCASTLGTGHTGELFFGEGSRLTVL.

The chain employs TRBV4-3 and TRBJ2-2; 7 positions agree with TRBD1. In germline, CDR1 is LGHNA, CDR2 YSLEER. The CDR3 extends over 14 amino acids. The trim removed 3 bases at V and 8 bases at J, leaving 6 bases unmatched. The CDR3 here is CASSHTGVAGELFF. The CDR3 DNA is TGCGCCAGCAGCCATACAGGGGTGGCTGGGGAGCTGTTTTTT.

The chain links TRBV7-9 to TRBJ1-4; 9 bases are a match to TRBD1. CDR1 is SEHNR and CDR2 is FQNEAQ in the germline V gene (reference sequence). This CDR3 is 15 amino acids long. Trimming took 5 bases from V and 8 from J; bases not matched to a gene: 9. The CDR3 sequence: CASSPRDRVREKLFF. The CDR3 DNA is TGTGCCAGCAGCCCTAGGGACAGGGTACGGGAAAAACTGTTTTTT.

The chain carries TRBV4-1 and TRBJ1-5; 7 bases are a match to TRBD1. CDR3 length equals 16 residues. CDR1 is MGHRA, CDR2 YSYEKL, per germline. The ends lost 3 bases at V and 1 base at J; junction bases unmatched: 6. The CDR3 protein is CASSQGKGASNQPQHF. CDR3 sequence (DNA): TGCGCCAGCAGCCAGGGGAAGGGGGCAAGCAATCAGCCCCAGCATTTT.

The chain uses TRBV19 and TRBJ2-2; D possibly corresponds to TRBD1 (5 bases). There are 15 residues in the CDR3. Germline V gene data show CDR1 as LNHDA and CDR2 as SQIVND (reference sequence). Trimming stripped 8 bases from V and 0 bases from J, with 13 bases between. CDR3 coding DNA: TGTGCCAGTCTACCAGGGTCCGCGAACACCGGGGAGCTGTTTTTT. Translation: CASLPGSANTGELFF.

A remark on this clone: Different DNA sequences within this sample yield the same CDR3. The chain uses TRBV5-1 and TRBJ1-1; D may be TRBD1 (5 bases). This CDR3 has 14 residues. Germline CDR1 reads SGHRS; CDR2 reads YFSETQ. Trimming took 0 bases from V and 3 from J, leaving 9 bases between them. Here the CDR3 reads CASSLGGGDTEAFF. The CDR3 DNA reads TGCGCCAGCAGCTTGGGGGGCGGTGACACTGAAGCTTTCTTT.

This chain uses TRBV15 with TRBJ2-7, with 7 bases that match TRBD1. In germline, CDR1 is LNHNV, CDR2 YYDKDF (reference sequence). V was clipped by 0 bases and J by 0 bases; unmatched bases: 17. The CDR3 sequence is 20 residues long. CDR3 DNA: TGTGCCACCAGCAGAGACAAGACCAAGGGGGCTGACACGAACTCCTACGAGCAGTACTTC. Translated: CATSRDKTKGADTNSYEQYF. The variable domain in full, completed from reference TRBV15 and TRBJ2-7, reads DAMVIQNPRYQVTQFGKPVTLSCSQTLNHNVMYWYQQKSSQAPKLLFHYYDKDFNNEADTPDNFQSRRPNTSFCFLDIRSPGLGDTAMYLCATSRDKTKGADTNSYEQYFGPGTRLTVT.

The V and J genes are TRBV9 and TRBJ1-3, with D perhaps matching TRBD1 (6 bases). The CDR3 spans 13 residues. Germline V lookup: CDR1 SGDLS, CDR2 YYNGEE. With 3 bases removed from V and 8 bases from J, the gap between germline ends came to 12 bases. DNA for the CDR3: TGTGCCAGCAGCGCGGGGGGGCTAGACACCATATATTTT. Its protein is CASSAGGLDTIYF.

This clone has a handful of counts. The V gene is TRBV4-3, the J gene TRBJ1-1, with 7 bases lining up with TRBD1. Germline V gene lookup returns CDR1 LGHNA and CDR2 YSLEER. CDR3 size: 14 residues. Trimming cost V 0 bases and J 4 bases; bases outside gene matches: 2. DNA for the CDR3: TGCGCCAGCAGCCAAGATTCAGGGGGCACTGAAGCTTTCTTT. Encoded protein: CASSQDSGGTEAFF.

This rearrangement joins TRBV5-6 to TRBJ2-5; 12 bases fit TRBD2. This CDR3 has 16 amino acids. V dropped 3 bases and J dropped 2; count of bases not matched to a gene: 5. The V gene's germline CDR1 is SGHDT and CDR2 YYEEEE. The CDR3 is CASSSSLAGGQETQYF. CDR3 sequence (DNA): TGTGCCAGCAGCTCCTCCCTAGCGGGGGGGCAAGAGACCCAGTACTTC. The full variable domain, rest sourced from reference TRBV5-6 and TRBJ2-5, is DAGVTQSPTHLIKTRGQQVTLRCSPKSGHDTVSWYQQALGQGPQFIFQYYEEEERQRGNFPDRFSGHQFPNYSSELNVNALLLGDSALYLCASSSSLAGGQETQYFGPGTRLLVL.

This rearrangement joins TRBV2 to TRBJ1-6; TRBD1 aligns across 9 bases. The CDR3 contains 14 residues. Germline-derived CDR1 and CDR2 are SNHLY and FYNNEI. V gave up 5 bases and J gave up 9 bases; unmatched junction bases: 5. The CDR3 coding sequence is TGTGCCAGCAGTTCCGGGACAGGGTTTTCACCCCTCCACTTT. It is translated as CASSSGTGFSPLHF.

The gene calls are TRBV10-3 and TRBJ1-4, with D unresolved. Trimming pared 0 bases from V and 8 bases from J, leaving 13 bases between. Germline CDR1 reads ENHRY; CDR2 reads SYGVKD. This CDR3 spans 15 amino acids. The CDR3 reads CAISESRQSEEKLFF. The CDR3 coding sequence is TGTGCCATCAGTGAGTCGAGGCAGTCGGAGGAAAAACTGTTTTTT.

Many counts were recorded for this clone. The J gene is TRBJ2-4, the V gene TRBV3-1 (or the pseudogene TRBV3-2), with TRBD1 identical over 7 bases. Germline V gene sequence: CDR1 LGHDT, CDR2 YNNKEL (reference sequence). V lost 2 bases, J lost 3 bases, and 4 bases stayed unmatched. The CDR3 is made up of 15 amino acids. The CDR3 DNA reads as TGTGCCAGCAGCCAATGGGACAGTATCAAAAACATTCAGTACTTC. This gives the protein CASSQWDSIKNIQYF.

CDR3 sequence: CASSRGQVDGYTF. In nucleotides, the CDR3 is TGTGCCAGCAGCCGAGGACAGGTCGATGGCTACACCTTC. The chain employs TRBV6-5 and TRBJ1-2; 7 bases fit TRBD1. Germline V gene sequence: CDR1 MNHEY, CDR2 SVGAGI. This CDR3 spans 13 amino acids. J gave up 6 bases and V 6 bases, and 7 bases lay outside the gene matches.

This clone was picked up one time. This chain joins TRBV30 and TRBJ1-3; D may be TRBD1 (5 bases). The germline V and J ends were trimmed by 4 bases and 1 base, with 5 bases remaining between them. Germline V gives CDR1 GTSNPN, CDR2 SVGIG (reference sequence). This CDR3 region has 12 residues. CDR3 residues: CAWKGSGNTIYF. The CDR3 nucleotides read TGTGCCTGGAAGGGGTCTGGAAACACCATATATTTT.

The V gene is TRBV19, the J gene TRBJ2-7, with TRBD2 as a possible D gene (5 bases). The CDR3 extends over 13 amino acids. Germline assignment: CDR1 LNHDA and CDR2 SQIVND (reference sequence). The ends were cut back, 5 bases at V and 4 bases at J, with 12 bases in the middle. CDR3 sequence: CASSGEPFYEQYF. The CDR3 DNA is TGTGCCAGTAGTGGGGAGCCATTTTACGAGCAGTACTTC.